This TCR beta chain was captured by sequencing in a study of T-cell reconstitution after alpha-beta-depleted transplantation in children. This sample's TCRbeta library carried unique molecular identifier barcodes. MiXCR was run by TCRdb on the PCR reads, yielding one entry per CDR3 protein. Of some 500,000 distinct CDR3 sequences in the sample, approximately 20% were seen once. This clonotype was seen more than once but under ten times. Sample: PBMCs from the stem cell graft donor, taken from the stem cell graft. This clonotype was obtained from a human donor who donated a stem cell graft to a child with acute lymphoblastic leukemia.

As DNA, the CDR3 is TGTGCCACTGGACGTGAGGGAGCGAACACCGGGGAGCTGTTTTTT. Protein sequence: CATGREGANTGELFF. The chain couples TRBV12-3 or TRBV12-4 to TRBJ2-2; D may be TRBD2 (5 bases). CDR3 size: 15 residues. The germline V and J ends were trimmed by 10 bases and 0 bases, with 15 bases remaining between them.